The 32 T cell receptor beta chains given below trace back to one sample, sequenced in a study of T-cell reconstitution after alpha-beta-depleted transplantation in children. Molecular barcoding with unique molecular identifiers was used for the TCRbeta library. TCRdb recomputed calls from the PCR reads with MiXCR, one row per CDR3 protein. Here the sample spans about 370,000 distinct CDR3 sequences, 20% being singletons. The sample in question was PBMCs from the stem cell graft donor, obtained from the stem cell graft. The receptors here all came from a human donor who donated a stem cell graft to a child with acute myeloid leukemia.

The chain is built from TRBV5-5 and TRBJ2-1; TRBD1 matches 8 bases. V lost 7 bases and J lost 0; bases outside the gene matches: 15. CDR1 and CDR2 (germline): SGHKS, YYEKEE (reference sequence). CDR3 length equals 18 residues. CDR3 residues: CASLNYGQGEGSYNEQFF. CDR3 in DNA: TGTGCCAGCTTAAACTATGGACAGGGCGAGGGCTCCTACAATGAGCAGTTCTTC.

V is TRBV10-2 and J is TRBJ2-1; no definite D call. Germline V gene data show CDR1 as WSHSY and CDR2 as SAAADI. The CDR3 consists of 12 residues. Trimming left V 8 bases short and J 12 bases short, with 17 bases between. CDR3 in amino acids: CASVGVDPRQFF. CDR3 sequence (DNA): TGCGCCAGCGTAGGAGTGGACCCTCGGCAGTTCTTC.

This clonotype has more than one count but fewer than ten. The CDR3 spells CSVSVAADTQYF. CDR3 DNA: TGCAGTGTTAGCGTAGCGGCAGATACGCAGTATTTT. The chain employs TRBV20-1 and TRBJ2-3; the D gene is possibly TRBD2 (6 bases). CDR3 length: 12 residues. Trimming left V 7 bases short and J 4 bases short, with 12 bases between. CDR1 DFQATT and CDR2 SNEGSKA come from the germline V gene (reference sequence).

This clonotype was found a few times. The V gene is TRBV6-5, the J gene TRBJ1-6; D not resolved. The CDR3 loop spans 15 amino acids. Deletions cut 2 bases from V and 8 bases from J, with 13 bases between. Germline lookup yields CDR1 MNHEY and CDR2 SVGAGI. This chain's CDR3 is CASSYRDLSDSPLHF. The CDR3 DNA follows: TGTGCCAGCAGTTACCGCGACTTGAGCGATTCACCCCTCCACTTT.

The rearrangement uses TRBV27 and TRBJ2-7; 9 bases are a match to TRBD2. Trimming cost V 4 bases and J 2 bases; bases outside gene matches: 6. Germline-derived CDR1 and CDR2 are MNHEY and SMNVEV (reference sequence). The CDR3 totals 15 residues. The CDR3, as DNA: TGTGCCAGCAGTTCGCGGGAGGGCGGTGCCTACGAGCAGTACTTC. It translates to CASSSREGGAYEQYF.

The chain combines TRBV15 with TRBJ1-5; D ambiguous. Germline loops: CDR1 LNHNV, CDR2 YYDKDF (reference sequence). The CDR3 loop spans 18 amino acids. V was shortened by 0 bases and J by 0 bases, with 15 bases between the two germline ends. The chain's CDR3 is CATSRDSQESYSNQPQHF. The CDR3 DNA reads TGTGCCACCAGCAGAGATTCGCAAGAAAGCTATAGCAATCAGCCCCAGCATTTT.

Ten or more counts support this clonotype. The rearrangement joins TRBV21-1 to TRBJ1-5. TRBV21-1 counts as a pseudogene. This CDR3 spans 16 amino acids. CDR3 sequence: CASSKGGGGRGQPQHF. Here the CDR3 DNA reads TGTGCCAGCAGCAAAGGGGGAGGAGGAAGAGGGCAGCCCCAGCATTTT.

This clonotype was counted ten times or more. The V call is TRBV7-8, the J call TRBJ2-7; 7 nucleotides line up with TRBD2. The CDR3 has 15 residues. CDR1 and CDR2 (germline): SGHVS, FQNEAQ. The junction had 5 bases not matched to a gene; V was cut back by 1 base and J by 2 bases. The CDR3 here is CASSLGGGLPYEQYF. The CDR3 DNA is TGTGCCAGCAGCTTAGGGGGGGGTCTACCCTACGAGCAGTACTTC.

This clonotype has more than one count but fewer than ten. In nucleotides, the CDR3 is TGTGCCAGCAGTCAATCCTTGGGAGGGGGCGACTCCTCTGGGGCCAACGTCCTGACTTTC. Translating gives CASSQSLGGGDSSGANVLTF. The chain employs TRBV12-3 or TRBV12-4 and TRBJ2-6; possibly TRBD1 or TRBD2 for D (7 bases each). V lost 5 bases to trimming and J lost 0 bases, with 23 bases between them. This CDR3 region has 20 residues.

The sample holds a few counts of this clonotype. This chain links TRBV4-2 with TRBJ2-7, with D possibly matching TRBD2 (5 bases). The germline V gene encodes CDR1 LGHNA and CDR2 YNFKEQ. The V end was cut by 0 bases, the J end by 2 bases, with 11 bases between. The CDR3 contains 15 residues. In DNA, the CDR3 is TGTGCCAGCAGCCAAGAAGGGTCAGCGGCCTACGAGCAGTACTTC. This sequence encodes CASSQEGSAAYEQYF.

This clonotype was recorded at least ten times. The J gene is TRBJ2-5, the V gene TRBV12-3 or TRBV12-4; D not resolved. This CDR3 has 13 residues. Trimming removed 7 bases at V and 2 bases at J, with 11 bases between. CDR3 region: CASTRSDQETQYF. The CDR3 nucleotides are TGTGCCAGCACCCGCTCCGATCAAGAGACCCAGTACTTC.

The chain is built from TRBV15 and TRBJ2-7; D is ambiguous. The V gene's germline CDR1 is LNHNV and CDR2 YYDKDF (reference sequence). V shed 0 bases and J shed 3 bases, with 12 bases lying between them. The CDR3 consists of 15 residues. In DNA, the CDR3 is TGTGCCACCAGCAGAGAGCCCCCGCGAAACTACGAGCAGTACTTC. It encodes CATSREPPRNYEQYF.

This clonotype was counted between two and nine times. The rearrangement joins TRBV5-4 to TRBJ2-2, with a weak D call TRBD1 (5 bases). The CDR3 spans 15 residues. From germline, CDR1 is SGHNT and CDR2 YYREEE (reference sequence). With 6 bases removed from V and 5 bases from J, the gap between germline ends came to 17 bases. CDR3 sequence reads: CASTTQPGRTGELFF. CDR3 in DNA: TGTGCCAGCACCACTCAGCCAGGGCGAACCGGGGAGCTGTTTTTT.

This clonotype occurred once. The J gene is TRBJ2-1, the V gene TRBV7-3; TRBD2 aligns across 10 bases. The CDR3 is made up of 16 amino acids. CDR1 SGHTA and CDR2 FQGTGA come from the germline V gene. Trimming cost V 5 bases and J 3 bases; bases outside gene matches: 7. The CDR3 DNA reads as TGTGCCAGCAGCCCGCGGAGCGGGAGGGTCTACAATGAGCAGTTCTTC. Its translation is CASSPRSGRVYNEQFF.

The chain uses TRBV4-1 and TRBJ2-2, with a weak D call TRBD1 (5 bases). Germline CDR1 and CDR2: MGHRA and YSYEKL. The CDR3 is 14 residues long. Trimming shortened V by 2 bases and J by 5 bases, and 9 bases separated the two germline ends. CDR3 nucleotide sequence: TGCGCCAGCAGCCAAACGGACACTACCGGGGAGCTGTTTTTT. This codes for CASSQTDTTGELFF.

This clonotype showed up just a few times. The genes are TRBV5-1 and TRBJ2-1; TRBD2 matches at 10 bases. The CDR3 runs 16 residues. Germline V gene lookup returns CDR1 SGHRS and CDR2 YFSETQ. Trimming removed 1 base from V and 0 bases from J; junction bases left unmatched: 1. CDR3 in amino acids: CASSLPSGSSYNEQFF. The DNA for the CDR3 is TGCGCCAGCAGCTTGCCTAGCGGGAGCTCCTACAATGAGCAGTTCTTC.

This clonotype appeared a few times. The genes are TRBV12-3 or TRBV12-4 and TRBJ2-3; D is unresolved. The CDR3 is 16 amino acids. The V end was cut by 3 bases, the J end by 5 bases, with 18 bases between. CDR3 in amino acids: CASSFGLGIVVDTQYF. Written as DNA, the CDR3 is TGTGCCAGCAGTTTCGGGCTCGGTATAGTTGTAGATACGCAGTATTTT.

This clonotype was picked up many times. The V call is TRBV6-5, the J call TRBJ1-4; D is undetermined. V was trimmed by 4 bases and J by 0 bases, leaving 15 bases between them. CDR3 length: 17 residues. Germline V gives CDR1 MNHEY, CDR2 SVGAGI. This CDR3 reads CASSFTLPQTTNEKLFF. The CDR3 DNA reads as TGTGCCAGCAGTTTCACCCTCCCGCAAACAACTAATGAAAAACTGTTTTTT.

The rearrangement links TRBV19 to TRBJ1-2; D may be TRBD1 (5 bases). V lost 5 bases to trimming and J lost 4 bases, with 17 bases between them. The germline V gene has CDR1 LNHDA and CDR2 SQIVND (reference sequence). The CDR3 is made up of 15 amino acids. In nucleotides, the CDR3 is TGTGCCAGTAGTGCCGGGACGGGGCCGTTCTATGGCTACACCTTC. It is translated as CASSAGTGPFYGYTF.

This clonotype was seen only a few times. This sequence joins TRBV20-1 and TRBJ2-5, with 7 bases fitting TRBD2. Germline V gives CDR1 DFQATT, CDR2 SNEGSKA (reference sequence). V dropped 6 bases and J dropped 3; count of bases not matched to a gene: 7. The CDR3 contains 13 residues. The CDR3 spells CSAKGAGKETQYF. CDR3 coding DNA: TGCAGTGCCAAGGGAGCGGGGAAAGAGACCCAGTACTTC.

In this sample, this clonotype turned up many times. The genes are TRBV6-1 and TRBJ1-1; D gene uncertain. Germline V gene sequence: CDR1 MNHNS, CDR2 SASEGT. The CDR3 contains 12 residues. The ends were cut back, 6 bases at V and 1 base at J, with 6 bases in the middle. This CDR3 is CASRTANTEAFF. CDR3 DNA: TGTGCCAGCAGGACTGCGAACACTGAAGCTTTCTTT.

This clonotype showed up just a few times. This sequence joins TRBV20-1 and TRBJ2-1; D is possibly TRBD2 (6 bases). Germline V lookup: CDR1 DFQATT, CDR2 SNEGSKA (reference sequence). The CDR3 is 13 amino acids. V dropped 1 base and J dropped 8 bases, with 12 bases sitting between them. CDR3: CSARGRVRDEQFF. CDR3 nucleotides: TGCAGTGCTAGAGGGAGGGTCCGGGATGAGCAGTTCTTC.

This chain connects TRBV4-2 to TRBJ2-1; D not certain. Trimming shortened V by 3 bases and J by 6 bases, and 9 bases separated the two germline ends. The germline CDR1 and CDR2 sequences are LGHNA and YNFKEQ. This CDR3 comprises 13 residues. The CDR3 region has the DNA TGTGCCAGCAGCCACGGCATATCCAATGAGCAGTTCTTC. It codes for CASSHGISNEQFF.

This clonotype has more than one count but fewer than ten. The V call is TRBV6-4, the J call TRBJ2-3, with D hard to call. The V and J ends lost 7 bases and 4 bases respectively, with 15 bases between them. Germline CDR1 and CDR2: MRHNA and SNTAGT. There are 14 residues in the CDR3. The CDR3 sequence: CASKEGLSADTQYF. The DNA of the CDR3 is TGTGCCAGCAAGGAAGGGCTCAGCGCAGATACGCAGTATTTT.

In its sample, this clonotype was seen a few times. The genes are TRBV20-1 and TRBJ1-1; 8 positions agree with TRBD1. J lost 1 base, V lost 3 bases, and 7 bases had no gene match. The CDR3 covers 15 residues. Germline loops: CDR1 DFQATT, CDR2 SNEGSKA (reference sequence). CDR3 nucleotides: TGCAGTGCTAGTGGGGGGGACAGGTGGAACACTGAAGCTTTCTTT. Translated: CSASGGDRWNTEAFF.

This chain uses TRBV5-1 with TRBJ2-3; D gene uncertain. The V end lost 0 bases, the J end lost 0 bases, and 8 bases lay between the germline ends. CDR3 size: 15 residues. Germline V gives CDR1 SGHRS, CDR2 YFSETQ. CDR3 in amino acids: CASSLGAASTDTQYF. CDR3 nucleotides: TGCGCCAGCAGCTTGGGGGCAGCTAGCACAGATACGCAGTATTTT.

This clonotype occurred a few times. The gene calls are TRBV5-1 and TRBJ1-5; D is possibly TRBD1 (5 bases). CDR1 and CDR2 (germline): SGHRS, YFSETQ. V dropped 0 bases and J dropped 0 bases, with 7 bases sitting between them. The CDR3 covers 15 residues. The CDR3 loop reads CASSLAGYSNQPQHF. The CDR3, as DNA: TGCGCCAGCAGCTTGGCAGGGTATAGCAATCAGCCCCAGCATTTT. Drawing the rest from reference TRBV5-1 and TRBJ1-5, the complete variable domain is KAGVTQTPRYLIKTRGQQVTLSCSPISGHRSVSWYQQTPGQGLQFLFEYFSETQRNKGNFPGRFSGRQFSNSRSEMNVSTLELGDSALYLCASSLAGYSNQPQHFGDGTRLSIL.

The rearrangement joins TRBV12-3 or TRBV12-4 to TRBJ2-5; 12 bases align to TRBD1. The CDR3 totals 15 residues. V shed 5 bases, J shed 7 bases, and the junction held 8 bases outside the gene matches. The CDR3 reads CASSTPGQGAWTQYF. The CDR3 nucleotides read TGTGCCAGCAGTACACCGGGACAGGGGGCCTGGACCCAGTACTTC.

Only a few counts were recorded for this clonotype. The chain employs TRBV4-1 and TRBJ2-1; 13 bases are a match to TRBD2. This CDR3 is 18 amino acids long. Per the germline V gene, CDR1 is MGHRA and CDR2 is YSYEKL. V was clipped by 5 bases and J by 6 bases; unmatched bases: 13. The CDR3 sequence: CASSYDRTRTSGSNEQFF. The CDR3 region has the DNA TGCGCCAGCAGCTATGACAGAACTCGGACTAGCGGGAGCAATGAGCAGTTCTTC.

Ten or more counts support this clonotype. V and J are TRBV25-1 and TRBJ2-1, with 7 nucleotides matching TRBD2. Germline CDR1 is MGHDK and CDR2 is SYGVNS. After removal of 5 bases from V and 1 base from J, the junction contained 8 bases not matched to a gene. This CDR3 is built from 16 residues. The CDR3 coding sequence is TGTGCCAGCAGTCTCTTAGCGGGCTTGTCCTACAATGAGCAGTTCTTC. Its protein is CASSLLAGLSYNEQFF.

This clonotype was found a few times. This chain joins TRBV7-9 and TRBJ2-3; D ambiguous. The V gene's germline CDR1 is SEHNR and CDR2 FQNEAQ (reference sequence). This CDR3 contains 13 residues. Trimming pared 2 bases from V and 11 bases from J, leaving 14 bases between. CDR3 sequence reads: CASSLLYSPLQYF. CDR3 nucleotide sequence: TGTGCCAGCAGCTTACTCTACTCTCCGTTGCAGTATTTT.

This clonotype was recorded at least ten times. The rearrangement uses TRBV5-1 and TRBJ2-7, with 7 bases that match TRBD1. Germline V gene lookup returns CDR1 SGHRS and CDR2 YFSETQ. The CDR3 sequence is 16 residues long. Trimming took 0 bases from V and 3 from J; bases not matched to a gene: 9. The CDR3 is CASSLVGQAGGYEQYF. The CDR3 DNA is TGCGCCAGCAGCTTGGTGGGTCAGGCAGGGGGCTACGAGCAGTACTTC.